This TCR beta chain was captured by sequencing in a study of cytomegalovirus exposure and HLA in healthy donors. Note on this clone: The antigen is not known.

The CDR3 sequence is 17 residues long. Use of 60 Vbeta and 13 Jbeta primers characterized the PCR. Sequencing was performed with immunoSEQ multiplex PCR; in TCRdb, only in-frame clones are kept and a portion is missing. The data contain approximately 130,000 clones, roughly four fifths of them singletons. Whole-study findings and limits: The presence/absence work took it that sequencing depth was about the same across donors. A later analysis linked a missense DCLRE1C variant to TCR beta V- and J-gene trimming.

This chain connects TRBV12-2 to TRBJ2-5; the table's TRBD2 call for D was not verified on the DNA. TRBV12-2 is a listed pseudogene. The clonotype comes from a man aged 30 to 39 in good health and CMV-seronegative. Source material: PBMCs. CDR3 amino acids: CASRRLEGLAEQETQYF. In nucleotides, the CDR3 is TGTGCAAGTCGCCGATTGGAAGGTCTAGCGGAGCAAGAGACCCAGTACTTC.